Listed here are 21 T cell receptor beta chains from one sample, sequenced in a study of T cell clones after liver transplantation. Only in-frame clones appear in the TCRdb table, and some are missing; sequencing was by immunoSEQ multiplex PCR. The sample consists of roughly 23,000 clones, roughly 92% of them appearing once. The sequencing used CD8+ T cells from blood, collected less than 27 months after liver transplant. The origin of the receptors is a human patient who received a liver transplant. Some T cells here may be from the graft donor.

The V gene is TRBV11-3, the J gene TRBJ2-7; unclear D gene. Trimming cost V 5 bases and J 2 bases, with 13 bases left between them. Germline CDR1 and CDR2: SGHNT and YENEEA. This CDR3 spans 14 amino acids. CDR3 DNA: TGTGCCAGCAGCCGGACGCTTCTCACCTACGAGCAGTACTTC. This translates into CASSRTLLTYEQYF.

The chain couples TRBV2 to TRBJ2-5; TRBD2 matches 10 bases. Germline V gene data show CDR1 as SNHLY and CDR2 as FYNNEI. Trimming cost V 2 bases and J 3 bases; bases outside gene matches: 3. There are 15 residues in the CDR3. The CDR3 loop reads CASSEIGTSEETQYF. The CDR3 DNA reads TGTGCCAGCAGTGAAATTGGGACTAGCGAAGAGACCCAGTACTTC. Based on the CDR3 plus reference TRBV2 and TRBJ2-5, the full variable domain is EPEVTQTPSHQVTQMGQEVILRCVPISNHLYFYWYRQILGQKVEFLVSFYNNEISEKSEIFDDQFSVERPDGSNFTLKIRSTKLEDSAMYFCASSEIGTSEETQYFGPGTRLLVL.

The CDR3 loop reads CASSQDPRTGENNEQFF. CDR3 sequence (DNA): TGCGCCAGCAGCCAAGATCCTCGGACAGGGGAGAACAATGAGCAGTTCTTC. V usage is TRBV4-3 and J usage is TRBJ2-1; 9 nucleotides align to TRBD1. Germline loops: CDR1 LGHNA, CDR2 YSLEER. J lost 5 bases, V lost 0 bases, and 8 bases had no gene match. This CDR3 contains 17 residues.

The J gene is TRBJ1-1, the V gene TRBV5-1; D perhaps matches TRBD1 (5 bases). Trimming stripped 2 bases from V and 3 bases from J, with 17 bases between. The CDR3 spans 16 residues. From germline, CDR1 is SGHRS and CDR2 YFSETQ. The DNA for the CDR3 is TGCGCCAGCAGCTTATGGGGGTCGAGGGAGTACACTGAAGCTTTCTTT. Translating gives CASSLWGSREYTEAFF.

V usage is TRBV4-1 and J usage is TRBJ2-7, with 8 bases matching TRBD2. CDR1 is MGHRA and CDR2 is YSYEKL in the germline V gene. This CDR3 is built from 15 residues. The junction had 6 bases not matched to a gene; V was cut back by 2 bases and J by 3 bases. The CDR3 spells CASSQRLAGIYEQYF. CDR3 sequence (DNA): TGCGCCAGCAGCCAACGGCTAGCGGGCATCTACGAGCAGTACTTC.

There are a few counts of this clone. This chain uses TRBV27 with TRBJ1-2; 9 positions agree with TRBD1. Germline-derived CDR1 and CDR2 are MNHEY and SMNVEV (reference sequence). This CDR3 contains 17 residues. The ends lost 5 bases at V and 4 bases at J; junction bases unmatched: 14. This CDR3 is CASSPTPGQGTLYGYTF. CDR3 nucleotides: TGTGCCAGCAGTCCAACCCCAGGACAGGGGACACTCTATGGCTACACCTTC.

The chain carries TRBV11-2 and TRBJ2-7; D possibly corresponds to TRBD2 (6 bases). V was cut by 3 bases and J by 7 bases, with 7 bases left in between. The V gene's germline CDR1 is SGHAT and CDR2 FQNNGV. The CDR3 has 11 amino acids. The CDR3 nucleotides are TGTGCCAGCAGCTTTGGGGGGGAGCAGTACTTC. This codes for CASSFGGEQYF.

This chain connects TRBV6-5 to TRBJ2-2, with D uncertain. Trimming stripped 6 bases from V and 4 bases from J, with 9 bases between. The V gene's germline CDR1 is MNHEY and CDR2 SVGAGI. CDR3 length: 13 amino acids. The CDR3 sequence: CASSPPGTGELFF. CDR3 nucleotides: TGTGCCAGCAGCCCCCCCGGCACCGGGGAGCTGTTTTTT.

This chain connects TRBV7-2 to TRBJ2-1; 8 bases map to TRBD2. The V segment lost 7 bases and the J segment 3 bases; nucleotides outside the gene matches: 5. Per the germline V gene, CDR1 is SGHTA and CDR2 is FQGNSA. The CDR3 consists of 14 residues. CDR3 sequence (DNA): TGTGCCAGCACAAACGCGGGAGGCTACAATGAGCAGTTCTTC. Amino acids: CASTNAGGYNEQFF.

V usage is TRBV2 and J usage is TRBJ2-7; 7 bases align to TRBD1. There are 14 residues in the CDR3. Trimming took 10 bases from V and 2 from J; bases not matched to a gene: 11. Germline CDR1 SNHLY, CDR2 FYNNEI. The CDR3 spells CATGSWQGAYEQYF. CDR3 DNA sequence: TGTGCCACCGGAAGTTGGCAGGGGGCCTACGAGCAGTACTTC.

The chain recombines TRBV6-1 with TRBJ2-1; TRBD2 aligns across 9 bases. Germline CDR1 MNHNS, CDR2 SASEGT. The CDR3 is 14 residues long. The J segment lost 9 bases and the V segment lost 4 bases, leaving 7 bases of the junction unmatched. The chain's CDR3 is CASSVLSGSGEQFF. The CDR3 coding sequence is TGTGCCAGCAGTGTCCTTAGCGGGAGCGGTGAGCAGTTCTTC.

This clone came up once. The genes are TRBV9 and TRBJ2-7, with 9 bases fitting TRBD2. V lost 0 bases to trimming and J lost 3 bases; unmatched junction nucleotides: 4. The CDR3 runs to 15 residues. CDR1 and CDR2 from the germline V gene are SGDLS and YYNGEE. This CDR3 is CASSVDGSGGYEQYF. The CDR3 nucleotides are TGTGCCAGCAGCGTAGATGGTAGCGGGGGCTACGAGCAGTACTTC.

This chain connects TRBV4-1 to TRBJ2-1; 8 bases align to TRBD1. CDR3 size: 14 residues. Losses at the gene ends were 0 bases for V and 10 bases for J; bases not matched to a gene: 5. Germline CDR1 and CDR2: MGHRA and YSYEKL. The CDR3 DNA sequence: TGCGCCAGCAGCCAAGATAACAGGGACAGGGAGCAGTTCTTC. It specifies CASSQDNRDREQFF.

V and J are TRBV23-1 and TRBJ1-1; D uncertain. TRBV23-1 is classed as an ORF, of uncertain function. This CDR3 contains 12 residues. The ends were cut back, 6 bases at V and 7 bases at J, with 12 bases in the middle. DNA for the CDR3: TGCGCCAGCAGGACCAAGGGAGGTGAAGCTTTCTTT. This encodes CASRTKGGEAFF.

V is TRBV28 and J is TRBJ2-3, with TRBD1 matching 11 bases. The length of the CDR3 is 16 residues. The V and J ends lost 6 bases and 10 bases, in that order; junction bases with no gene match: 15. The germline CDR1 and CDR2 sequences are MDHEN and SYDVKM. CDR3 protein: CASSPRDRGATEAQYF. The CDR3, as DNA: TGTGCCAGCAGCCCTCGGGACAGGGGGGCTACCGAAGCGCAGTATTTT. The full variable domain, with the rest looked up from reference TRBV28 and TRBJ2-3, is DVKVTQSSRYLVKRTGEKVFLECVQDMDHENMFWYRQDPGLGLRLIYFSYDVKMKEKGDIPEGYSVSREKKERFSLILESASTNQTSMYLCASSPRDRGATEAQYFGPGTRLTVL.

This chain links TRBV30 with TRBJ1-1; unclear D gene. This CDR3 is built from 13 residues. Trimming took off 0 bases at V and 1 base at J, with 6 bases between the two ends. Germline V gives CDR1 GTSNPN, CDR2 SVGIG (reference sequence). The CDR3 DNA is TGTGCCTGGAGTGTGGGAGGGAACACTGAAGCTTTCTTT. This codes for CAWSVGGNTEAFF.

The rearrangement uses TRBV11-3 and TRBJ2-7; 8 bases match TRBD2. Germline CDR1 SGHNT, CDR2 YENEEA. The CDR3 is 18 residues long. The V and J ends lost 2 bases and 5 bases, in that order; junction bases with no gene match: 17. CDR3: CASSLSALGREAVHEQYF. The CDR3 nucleotides read TGTGCCAGCAGCTTATCAGCGCTAGGGCGGGAGGCTGTCCACGAGCAGTACTTC.

This chain joins TRBV5-4 and TRBJ1-2, with TRBD1 as a possible D gene (5 bases). Trimming removed 1 base from V and 2 bases from J, with 12 bases in between. CDR3 size: 15 residues. Germline V gene sequence: CDR1 SGHNT, CDR2 YYREEE (reference sequence). CDR3 DNA: TGTGCCAGCAGCTTGATGGAGGGGTGGAACTATGGCTACACCTTC. Its translation is CASSLMEGWNYGYTF.

The CDR3 bases are TGTGCCAGTAGACCACTGGACAGTGGGGCAACTAATGAAAAACTGTTTTTT. Translated, it gives CASRPLDSGATNEKLFF. The V call is TRBV19, the J call TRBJ1-4, with D perhaps TRBD1 (6 bases). Germline V gives CDR1 LNHDA, CDR2 SQIVND (reference sequence). CDR3 length: 17 amino acids. V lost 6 bases and J 0 bases, leaving 17 bases between the germline ends.

The chain carries TRBV9 and TRBJ1-1, with TRBD1 as a possible D gene (6 bases). The CDR3 runs 13 residues. Per the germline V gene, CDR1 is SGDLS and CDR2 is YYNGEE. V was trimmed by 3 bases and J by 4 bases, leaving 10 bases between them. CDR3 nucleotide sequence: TGTGCCAGCAGCGCGGGGGGCAGCACTGAAGCTTTCTTT. Translation gives CASSAGGSTEAFF.

V and J are TRBV11-2 and TRBJ1-1; D remains ambiguous. The CDR3 sequence is 14 residues long. CDR1 is SGHAT and CDR2 is FQNNGV in the germline V gene. The V end was cut by 3 bases, the J end by 5 bases, with 13 bases between. The CDR3 protein is CASSFFGTPTEAFF. The CDR3 nucleotides are TGTGCCAGCAGCTTCTTCGGTACTCCAACTGAAGCTTTCTTT.